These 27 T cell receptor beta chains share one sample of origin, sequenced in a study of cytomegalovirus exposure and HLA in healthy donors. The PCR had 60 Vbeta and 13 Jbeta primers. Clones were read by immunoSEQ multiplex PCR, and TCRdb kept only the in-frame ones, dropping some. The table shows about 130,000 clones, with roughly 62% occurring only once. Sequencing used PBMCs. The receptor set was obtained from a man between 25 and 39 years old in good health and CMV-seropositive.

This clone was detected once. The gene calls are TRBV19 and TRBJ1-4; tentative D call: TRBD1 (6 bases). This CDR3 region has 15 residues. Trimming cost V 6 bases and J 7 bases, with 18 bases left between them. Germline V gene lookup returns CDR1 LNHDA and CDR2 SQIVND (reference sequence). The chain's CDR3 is CASRWGQGRIEKLFF. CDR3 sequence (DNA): TGTGCCAGTAGGTGGGGCCAGGGGCGGATTGAAAAACTGTTTTTT. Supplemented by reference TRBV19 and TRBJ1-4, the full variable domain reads DGGITQSPKYLFRKEGQNVTLSCEQNLNHDAMYWYRQDPGQGLRLIYYSQIVNDFQKGDIAEGYSVSREKKESFPLTVTSAQKNPTAFYLCASRWGQGRIEKLFFGSGTQLSVL.

The CDR3 sequence: CASSSPSGRAYPDTQYF. CDR3 DNA: TGTGCCAGCAGTTCCCCTAGCGGGAGGGCCTACCCGGATACGCAGTATTTT. The rearrangement uses TRBV28 and TRBJ2-3; 12 bases agree with TRBD2. CDR3 length: 17 amino acids. CDR1 is MDHEN and CDR2 is SYDVKM in the germline V gene. V lost 4 bases to trimming and J lost 6 bases; unmatched junction nucleotides: 11.

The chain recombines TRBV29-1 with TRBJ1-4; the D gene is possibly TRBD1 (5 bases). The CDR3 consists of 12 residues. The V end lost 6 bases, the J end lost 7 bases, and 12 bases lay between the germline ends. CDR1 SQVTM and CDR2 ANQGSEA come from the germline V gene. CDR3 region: CSVGRGGEKLFF. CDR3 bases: TGCAGCGTGGGGCGGGGCGGTGAAAAACTGTTTTTT. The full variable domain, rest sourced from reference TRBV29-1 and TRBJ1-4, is SAVISQKPSRDICQRGTSLTIQCQVDSQVTMMFWYRQQPGQSLTLIATANQGSEATYESGFVIDKFPISRPNLTFSTLTVSNMSPEDSSIYLCSVGRGGEKLFFGSGTQLSVL.

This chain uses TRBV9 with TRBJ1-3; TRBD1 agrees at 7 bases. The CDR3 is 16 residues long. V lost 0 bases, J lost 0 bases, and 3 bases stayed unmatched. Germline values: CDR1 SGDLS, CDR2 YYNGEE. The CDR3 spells CASSVVGTVSGNTIYF. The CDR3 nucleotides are TGTGCCAGCAGCGTAGTGGGGACAGTCTCTGGAAACACCATATATTTT.

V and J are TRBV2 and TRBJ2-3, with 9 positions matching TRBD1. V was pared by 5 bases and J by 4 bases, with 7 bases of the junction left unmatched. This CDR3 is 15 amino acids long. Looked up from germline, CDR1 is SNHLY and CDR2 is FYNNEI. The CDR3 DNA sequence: TGTGCCAGCAGTACCGGGACAGGGTGGGCAGATACGCAGTATTTT. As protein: CASSTGTGWADTQYF.

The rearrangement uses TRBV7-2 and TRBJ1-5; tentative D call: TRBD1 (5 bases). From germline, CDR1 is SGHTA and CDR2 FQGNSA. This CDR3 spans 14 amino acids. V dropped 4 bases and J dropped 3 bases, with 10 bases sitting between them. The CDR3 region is CASSSQGSNQPQHF. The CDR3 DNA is TGTGCCAGCAGCTCGCAGGGCTCCAATCAGCCCCAGCATTTT.

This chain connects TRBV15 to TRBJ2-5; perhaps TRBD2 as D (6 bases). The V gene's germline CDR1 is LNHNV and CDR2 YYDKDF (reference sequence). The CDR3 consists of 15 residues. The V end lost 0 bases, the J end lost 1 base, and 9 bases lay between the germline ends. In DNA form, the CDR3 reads TGTGCCACCAGCAGAGATCCAGCGGGCCAAGAGACCCAGTACTTC. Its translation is CATSRDPAGQETQYF.

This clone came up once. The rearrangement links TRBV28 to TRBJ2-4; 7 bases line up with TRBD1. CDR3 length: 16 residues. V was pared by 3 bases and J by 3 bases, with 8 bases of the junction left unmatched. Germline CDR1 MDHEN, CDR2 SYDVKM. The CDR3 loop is CASSLTGYVGKNIQYF. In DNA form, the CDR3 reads TGTGCCAGCAGTTTGACAGGGTACGTTGGCAAAAACATTCAGTACTTC. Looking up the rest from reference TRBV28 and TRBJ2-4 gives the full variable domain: DVKVTQSSRYLVKRTGEKVFLECVQDMDHENMFWYRQDPGLGLRLIYFSYDVKMKEKGDIPEGYSVSREKKERFSLILESASTNQTSMYLCASSLTGYVGKNIQYFGAGTRLSVL.

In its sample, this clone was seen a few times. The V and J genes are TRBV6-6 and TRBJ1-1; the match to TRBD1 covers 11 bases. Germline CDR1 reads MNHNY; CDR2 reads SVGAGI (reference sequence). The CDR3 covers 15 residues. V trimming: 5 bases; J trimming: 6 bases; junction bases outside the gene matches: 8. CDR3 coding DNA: TGTGCCAGCAGTCATAGGACAGGGGGCATCCCTGAAGCTTTCTTT. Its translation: CASSHRTGGIPEAFF.

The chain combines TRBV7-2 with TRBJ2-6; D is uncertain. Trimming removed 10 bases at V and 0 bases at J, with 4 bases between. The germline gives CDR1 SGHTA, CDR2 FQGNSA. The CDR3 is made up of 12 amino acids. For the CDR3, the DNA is TGTGCCACCAACTCTGGGGCCAACGTCCTGACTTTC. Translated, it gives CATNSGANVLTF.

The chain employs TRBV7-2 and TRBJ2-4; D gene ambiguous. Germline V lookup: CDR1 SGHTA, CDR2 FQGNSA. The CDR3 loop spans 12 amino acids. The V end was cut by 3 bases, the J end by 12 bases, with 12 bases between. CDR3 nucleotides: TGTGCCAGCAGCTTTACCCGGAGCCATCAGTACTTC. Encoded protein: CASSFTRSHQYF.

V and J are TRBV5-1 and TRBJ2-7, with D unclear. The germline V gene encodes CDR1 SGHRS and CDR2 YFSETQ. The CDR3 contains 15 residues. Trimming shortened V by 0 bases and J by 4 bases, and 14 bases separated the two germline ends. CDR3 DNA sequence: TGCGCCAGCAGCTTGGCGGTCGGAGACGGATACGAGCAGTACTTC. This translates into CASSLAVGDGYEQYF. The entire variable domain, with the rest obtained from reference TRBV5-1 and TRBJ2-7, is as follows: KAGVTQTPRYLIKTRGQQVTLSCSPISGHRSVSWYQQTPGQGLQFLFEYFSETQRNKGNFPGRFSGRQFSNSRSEMNVSTLELGDSALYLCASSLAVGDGYEQYFGPGTRLTVT.

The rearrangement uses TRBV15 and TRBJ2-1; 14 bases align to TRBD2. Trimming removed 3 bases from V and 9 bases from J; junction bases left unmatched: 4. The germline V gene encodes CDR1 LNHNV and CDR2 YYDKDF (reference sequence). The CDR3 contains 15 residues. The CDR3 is CATSRGTSGRSEQFF. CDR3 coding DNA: TGTGCCACCAGCAGGGGGACTAGCGGGAGAAGTGAGCAGTTCTTC.

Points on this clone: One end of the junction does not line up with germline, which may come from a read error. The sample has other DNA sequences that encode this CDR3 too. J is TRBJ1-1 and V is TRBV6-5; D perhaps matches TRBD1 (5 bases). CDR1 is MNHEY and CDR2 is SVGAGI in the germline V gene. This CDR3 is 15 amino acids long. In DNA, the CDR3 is TGCGCCAGCAGAGAGTCAGGGTCACAGAACACTGAAGCTTTCTTT. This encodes CASRESGSQNTEAFF.

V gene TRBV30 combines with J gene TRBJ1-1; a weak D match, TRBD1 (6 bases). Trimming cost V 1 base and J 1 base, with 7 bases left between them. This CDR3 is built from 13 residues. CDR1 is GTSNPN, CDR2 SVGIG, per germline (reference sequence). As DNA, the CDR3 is TGTGCCTGGAGTGCGGACAGGAACACTGAAGCTTTCTTT. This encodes CAWSADRNTEAFF.

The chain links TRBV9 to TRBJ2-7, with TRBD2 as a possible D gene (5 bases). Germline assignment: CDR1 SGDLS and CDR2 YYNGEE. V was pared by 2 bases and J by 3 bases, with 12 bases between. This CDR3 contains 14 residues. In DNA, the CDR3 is TGTGCCAGCAGCGTTGGACTGGGGTACTACGAGCAGTACTTC. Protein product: CASSVGLGYYEQYF.

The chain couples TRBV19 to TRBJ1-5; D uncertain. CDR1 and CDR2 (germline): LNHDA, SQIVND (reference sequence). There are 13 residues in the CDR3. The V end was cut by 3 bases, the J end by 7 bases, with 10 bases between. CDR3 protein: CASSIDSEQPQHF. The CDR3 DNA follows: TGTGCCAGTAGTATTGACTCTGAGCAGCCCCAGCATTTT.

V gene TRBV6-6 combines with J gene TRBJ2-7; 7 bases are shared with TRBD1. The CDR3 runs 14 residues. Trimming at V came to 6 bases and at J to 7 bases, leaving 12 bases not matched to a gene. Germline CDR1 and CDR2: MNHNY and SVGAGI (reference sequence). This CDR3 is CASRDQNRGQEQYF. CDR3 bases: TGTGCCAGCAGAGATCAGAACAGGGGACAAGAGCAGTACTTC.

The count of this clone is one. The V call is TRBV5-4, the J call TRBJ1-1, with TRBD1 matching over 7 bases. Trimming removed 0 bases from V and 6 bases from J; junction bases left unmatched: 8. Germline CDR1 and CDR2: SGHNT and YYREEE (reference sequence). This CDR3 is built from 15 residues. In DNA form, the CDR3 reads TGTGCCAGCAGCTTGGAGGGCAGGGGGGCCCCTGAAGCTTTCTTT. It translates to CASSLEGRGAPEAFF.

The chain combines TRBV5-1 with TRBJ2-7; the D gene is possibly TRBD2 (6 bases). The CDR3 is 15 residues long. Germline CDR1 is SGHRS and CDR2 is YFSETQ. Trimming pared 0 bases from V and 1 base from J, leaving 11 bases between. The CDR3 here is CASSLVTAGSYEQYF. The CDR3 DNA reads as TGCGCCAGCAGCTTGGTGACGGCGGGGTCCTACGAGCAGTACTTC. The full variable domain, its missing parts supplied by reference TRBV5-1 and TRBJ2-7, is KAGVTQTPRYLIKTRGQQVTLSCSPISGHRSVSWYQQTPGQGLQFLFEYFSETQRNKGNFPGRFSGRQFSNSRSEMNVSTLELGDSALYLCASSLVTAGSYEQYFGPGTRLTVT.

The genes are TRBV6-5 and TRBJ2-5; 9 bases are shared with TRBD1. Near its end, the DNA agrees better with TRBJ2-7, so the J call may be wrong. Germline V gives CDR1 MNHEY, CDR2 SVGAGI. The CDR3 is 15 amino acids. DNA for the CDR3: TGTGCCAGCAGTTACGGAGGGACAGGGTCCTACGAGCAGTACTTC. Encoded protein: CASSYGGTGSYEQYF.

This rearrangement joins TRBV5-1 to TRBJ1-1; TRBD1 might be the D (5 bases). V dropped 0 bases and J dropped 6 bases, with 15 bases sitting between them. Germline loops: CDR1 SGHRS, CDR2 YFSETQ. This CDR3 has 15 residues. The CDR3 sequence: CASSLVGGIGAEAFF. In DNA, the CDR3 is TGCGCCAGCAGCTTGGTCGGGGGGATCGGCGCTGAAGCTTTCTTT.

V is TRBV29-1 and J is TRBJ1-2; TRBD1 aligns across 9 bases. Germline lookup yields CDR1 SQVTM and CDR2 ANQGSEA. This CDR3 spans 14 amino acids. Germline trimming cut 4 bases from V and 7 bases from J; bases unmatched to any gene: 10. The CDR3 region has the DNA TGCAGCGTTGGAAAACAGGGGGCGGGAGGTGGCTACACCTTC. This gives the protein CSVGKQGAGGGYTF.

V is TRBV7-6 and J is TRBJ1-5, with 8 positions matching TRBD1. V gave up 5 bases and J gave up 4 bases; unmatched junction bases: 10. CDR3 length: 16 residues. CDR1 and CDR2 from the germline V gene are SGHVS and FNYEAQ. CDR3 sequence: CASSPFGQGVNQPQHF. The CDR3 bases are TGTGCCAGCAGCCCCTTCGGACAGGGTGTAAATCAGCCCCAGCATTTT.

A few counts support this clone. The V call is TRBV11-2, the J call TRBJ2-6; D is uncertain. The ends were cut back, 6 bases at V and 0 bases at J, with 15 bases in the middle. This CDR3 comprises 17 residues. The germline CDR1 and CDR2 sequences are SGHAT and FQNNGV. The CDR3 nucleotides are TGTGCCAGCAGTACTGGGCACAGCAGCTCTGGGGCCAACGTCCTGACTTTC. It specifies CASSTGHSSSGANVLTF.

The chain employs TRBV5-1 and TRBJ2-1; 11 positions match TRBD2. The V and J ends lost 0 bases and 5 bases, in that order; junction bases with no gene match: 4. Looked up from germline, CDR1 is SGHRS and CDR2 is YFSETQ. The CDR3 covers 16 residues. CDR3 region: CASSLVASGRNNEQFF. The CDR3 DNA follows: TGCGCCAGCAGCTTGGTGGCTAGCGGGAGGAACAATGAGCAGTTCTTC. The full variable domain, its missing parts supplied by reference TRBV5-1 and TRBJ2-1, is KAGVTQTPRYLIKTRGQQVTLSCSPISGHRSVSWYQQTPGQGLQFLFEYFSETQRNKGNFPGRFSGRQFSNSRSEMNVSTLELGDSALYLCASSLVASGRNNEQFFGPGTRLTVL.

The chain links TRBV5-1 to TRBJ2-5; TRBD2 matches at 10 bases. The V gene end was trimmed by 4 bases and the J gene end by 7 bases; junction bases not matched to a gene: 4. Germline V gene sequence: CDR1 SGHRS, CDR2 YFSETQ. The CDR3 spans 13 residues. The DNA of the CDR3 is TGCGCCAGCAGCATAGCGGGAGGATCGACCCAGTACTTC. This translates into CASSIAGGSTQYF.